A single sample is the source of the 27 T cell receptor beta chains below, sequenced in a study of Graves' ophthalmopathy and Graves' hyperthyroidism. Amplified TCR beta CDR3 regions were obtained using RNA transcripts as template. In the first round, RT-PCR was carried out with HTBI primers, and a multiplex PCR formed the second round. TCRdb fed the multiplex PCR reads into MiXCR, producing one record per CDR3 protein. The repertoire holds 200,000 to 250,000 distinct CDR3 sequences, with roughly 21% as singletons. Sequenced: peripheral blood. The origin of the receptors is a woman aged 45-65 years with Graves' ophthalmopathy.

This clonotype was picked up many times. The chain links TRBV20-1 to TRBJ2-7; D gene uncertain. In germline, CDR1 is DFQATT, CDR2 SNEGSKA (reference sequence). V was trimmed by 0 bases and J by 9 bases, leaving 12 bases between them. The CDR3 consists of 12 residues. The DNA for the CDR3 is TGCAGTGCTAGAGACACCACTACGGGGCAGTACTTC. Protein: CSARDTTTGQYF.

This clonotype showed up many times. This sequence joins TRBV4-2 and TRBJ2-7; D possibly corresponds to TRBD2 (6 bases). The CDR3 has 14 residues. V was clipped by 0 bases and J by 7 bases, with 13 bases between them. Germline V gives CDR1 LGHNA, CDR2 YNFKEQ. CDR3 residues: CASSQDLGGREQYF. The DNA for the CDR3 is TGTGCCAGCAGCCAAGATCTGGGGGGAAGGGAGCAGTACTTC.

V is TRBV30 and J is TRBJ2-1; the D gene is possibly TRBD2 (5 bases). Germline V CDR1 and CDR2: GTSNPN, SVGIG (reference sequence). The CDR3 totals 13 residues. V was cut by 3 bases and J by 5 bases, with 11 bases left in between. CDR3 bases: TGTGCCTGGAGCACGGGGTTCCACAATGAGCAGTTCTTC. Translating gives CAWSTGFHNEQFF.

A few counts support this clonotype. The gene calls are TRBV27 and TRBJ1-2; D gene unclear. Germline CDR1 reads MNHEY; CDR2 reads SMNVEV (reference sequence). There are 13 residues in the CDR3. V was shortened by 4 bases and J by 0 bases, with 6 bases between the two germline ends. CDR3 DNA sequence: TGTGCCAGCAGTTCGATCACTAACTATGGCTACACCTTC. As protein: CASSSITNYGYTF.

This clonotype was counted many times. The V and J genes are TRBV14 and TRBJ2-7; D is possibly TRBD1 or TRBD2 (5 bases each). V was trimmed by 5 bases and J by 9 bases, leaving 14 bases between them. Looked up from germline, CDR1 is SGHDN and CDR2 is FVKESK. The CDR3 contains 12 residues. CDR3 DNA sequence: TGTGCCAGCAGCTCCGGGACCGTCTGGCAGTACTTC. Translating it yields CASSSGTVWQYF.

The gene calls are TRBV6-1 and TRBJ2-7, with D possibly being TRBD2 (6 bases). There are 13 residues in the CDR3. Germline CDR1 reads MNHNS; CDR2 reads SASEGT. The V and J ends lost 9 bases and 4 bases respectively, with 16 bases between them. The CDR3 region is CASRGLTIYEQYF. DNA for the CDR3: TGTGCCAGTCGAGGACTAACAATTTACGAGCAGTACTTC.

Ten or more counts support this clonotype. The chain employs TRBV28 and TRBJ2-7; perhaps TRBD1 as D (6 bases). V was shortened by 6 bases and J by 6 bases, with 21 bases between the two germline ends. The germline V gene has CDR1 MDHEN and CDR2 SYDVKM. The CDR3 sequence is 15 residues long. This CDR3 is CASRFRQAGVGEQYF. CDR3 nucleotides: TGTGCCAGCAGATTCAGACAGGCGGGCGTCGGCGAGCAGTACTTC.

This clonotype occurred many times. This chain links TRBV7-3 with TRBJ2-7, with TRBD2 identical over 7 bases. This CDR3 has 15 residues. Germline values: CDR1 SGHTA, CDR2 FQGTGA. V was clipped by 2 bases and J by 0 bases; unmatched bases: 4. Here the CDR3 reads CASSLGEGSSYEQYF. CDR3 DNA sequence: TGTGCCAGCAGCTTAGGGGAGGGTAGCTCCTACGAGCAGTACTTC.

The V call is TRBV7-9, the J call TRBJ1-1; D ambiguous. The V gene's germline CDR1 is SEHNR and CDR2 FQNEAQ (reference sequence). Trimming stripped 4 bases from V and 2 bases from J, with 8 bases between. There are 13 residues in the CDR3. The CDR3 reads CASSSSSNTEAFF. CDR3 bases: TGTGCCAGCAGCTCTAGTTCTAACACTGAAGCTTTCTTT.

This clonotype was seen many times. The chain links TRBV29-1 to TRBJ1-1, with unresolved D. The CDR3 contains 14 residues. Germline CDR1 reads SQVTM; CDR2 reads ANQGSEA. V was pared by 7 bases and J by 0 bases, with 15 bases between. DNA for the CDR3: TGCAGCGCTGTCTCGGGAGCCCTGAACACTGAAGCTTTCTTT. The encoded protein is CSAVSGALNTEAFF.

This clonotype has at least ten counts. The chain carries TRBV19 and TRBJ2-7; TRBD1 matches at 8 bases. V was clipped by 6 bases and J by 9 bases; unmatched bases: 10. The germline V gene encodes CDR1 LNHDA and CDR2 SQIVND (reference sequence). CDR3 length equals 13 residues. DNA of the CDR3: TGTGCCAGTAGCCCTACCTCCGGGACAGGGCAGTACTTC. It is translated as CASSPTSGTGQYF.

The V and J genes are TRBV7-2 and TRBJ2-1; D possibly corresponds to TRBD2 (6 bases). Trimming left V 4 bases short and J 8 bases short, with 21 bases between. Per germline, CDR1 SGHTA and CDR2 FQGNSA. The CDR3 has 16 amino acids. This chain's CDR3 is CASSSRQRTGGYEQFF. The CDR3 DNA reads TGTGCCAGCAGCTCGCGACAGCGAACCGGGGGATATGAGCAGTTCTTC.

The V gene is TRBV20-1, the J gene TRBJ2-7; the D is unclear. CDR3 length equals 11 residues. Trimming cost V 0 bases and J 6 bases, with 6 bases left between them. Germline V gene sequence: CDR1 DFQATT, CDR2 SNEGSKA (reference sequence). CDR3 region: CSARESREQYF. DNA of the CDR3: TGCAGTGCTAGAGAAAGTCGCGAGCAGTACTTC.

This clonotype was seen many times. This rearrangement joins TRBV2 to TRBJ1-2; D gene ambiguous. The CDR3 has 14 amino acids. V lost 6 bases and J 2 bases, leaving 13 bases between the germline ends. CDR1 SNHLY and CDR2 FYNNEI come from the germline V gene. The CDR3 is CASSQDRMNYGYTF. CDR3 DNA sequence: TGTGCCAGCAGCCAGGACCGCATGAACTATGGCTACACCTTC.

This clonotype has a count of ten or more. The CDR3 sequence: CSAMGQSAIRTLHF. The DNA of the CDR3 is TGCAGTGCAATGGGACAGTCGGCTATTCGGACCCTCCACTTT. This chain joins TRBV20-1 and TRBJ1-6; 7 bases map to TRBD1. Germline assignment: CDR1 DFQATT and CDR2 SNEGSKA (reference sequence). There are 14 residues in the CDR3. With V trimmed by 6 bases and J by 14 bases, 16 bases remained unmatched.

This chain links TRBV6-1 with TRBJ1-3; 8 nucleotides match TRBD1. Per germline, CDR1 MNHNS and CDR2 SASEGT. V was clipped by 6 bases and J by 4 bases; unmatched bases: 5. The CDR3 has 14 amino acids. Here the CDR3 reads CASSLDRDGNTIYF. For the CDR3, the DNA is TGTGCCAGCAGCTTGGACAGGGACGGAAACACCATATATTTT.

This clonotype was recorded many times. This sequence joins TRBV20-1 and TRBJ2-7; TRBD2 matches at 8 bases. V trimming: 3 bases; J trimming: 7 bases; junction bases outside the gene matches: 5. CDR3 size: 12 residues. CDR1 and CDR2 from the germline V gene are DFQATT and SNEGSKA (reference sequence). The CDR3 here is CSASDSGKEQYF. The CDR3 DNA sequence: TGCAGTGCTAGTGATAGCGGGAAGGAGCAGTACTTC.

J is TRBJ1-2 and V is TRBV6-1; D may be TRBD1 (5 bases). There are 15 residues in the CDR3. Germline CDR1 MNHNS, CDR2 SASEGT. V lost 1 base and J 6 bases, leaving 15 bases between the germline ends. The CDR3 bases are TGTGCCAGCAGTGAAGTGGTGGGGCGCGGTGATGGCTACACCTTC. It specifies CASSEVVGRGDGYTF.

This clonotype was counted ten times or more. This sequence joins TRBV6-1 and TRBJ2-5; D is unresolved. The CDR3 totals 13 residues. The V gene lost 4 bases and the J gene lost 0 bases, with 6 bases spanning the gap. CDR1 is MNHNS, CDR2 SASEGT, per germline. The CDR3, as DNA: TGTGCCAGCAGTGGCGCTAACCAAGAGACCCAGTACTTC. Translated: CASSGANQETQYF.

The sample holds many counts of this clonotype. The chain is built from TRBV19 and TRBJ1-2; D perhaps matches TRBD1 (6 bases). Germline CDR1 LNHDA, CDR2 SQIVND (reference sequence). V lost 6 bases and J lost 3, with 11 bases in between. This CDR3 region has 13 residues. The CDR3 nucleotides are TGTGCCAGTAGCCTCCGGACAGACTATGGCTACACCTTC. As protein: CASSLRTDYGYTF.

This clonotype was counted ten times or more. The rearrangement joins TRBV11-1 to TRBJ2-2, with 13 bases identical to TRBD2. The CDR3 has 19 residues. Looked up from germline, CDR1 is SGHAT and CDR2 is FQDESV (reference sequence). Trimming took 3 bases from V and 5 from J; bases not matched to a gene: 12. This CDR3 reads CASSLGRTSGSFETGELFF. Here the CDR3 DNA reads TGTGCCAGCAGCTTGGGACGGACTAGCGGGAGTTTTGAGACCGGGGAGCTGTTTTTT.

Comments on this clonotype: Germline and junction disagree at one end, which may indicate a read error. This rearrangement joins TRBV5-1 to TRBJ2-2; 11 bases align to TRBD2. Per the germline V gene, CDR1 is SGHRS and CDR2 is YFSETQ. This CDR3 is 15 amino acids long. CDR3 amino acids: CVSSGTSGNTGELFF. For the CDR3, the DNA is TGCGTCAGCAGCGGGACTAGCGGGAACACCGGGGAGCTGTTTTTT.

This clonotype was picked up many times. The V and J genes are TRBV20-1 and TRBJ1-1; the D gene is possibly TRBD1 (6 bases). The germline CDR1 and CDR2 sequences are DFQATT and SNEGSKA (reference sequence). The CDR3 is 14 residues long. Trimming removed 3 bases at V and 5 bases at J, with 16 bases between. CDR3 sequence reads: CSARPDSLGTEAFF. The CDR3 coding sequence is TGCAGTGCTAGGCCGGACAGCCTGGGGACTGAAGCTTTCTTT.

This clonotype has at least ten counts. The J gene is TRBJ1-1, the V gene TRBV29-1, with a tentative D call TRBD1 (5 bases). Trimming shortened V by 4 bases and J by 3 bases, and 9 bases separated the two germline ends. The CDR3 loop spans 12 amino acids. Germline V lookup: CDR1 SQVTM, CDR2 ANQGSEA. The CDR3, as DNA: TGCAGCGTTGTGGGGGGAGACACTGAAGCTTTCTTT. Its translation is CSVVGGDTEAFF.

This clonotype was counted at least ten times. V is TRBV9 and J is TRBJ2-3, with D possibly being TRBD2 (6 bases). V shed 4 bases and J shed 5 bases, with 26 bases lying between them. The V gene's germline CDR1 is SGDLS and CDR2 YYNGEE. This CDR3 is 18 amino acids long. The CDR3 bases are TGTGCCAGCAGCCCTCAAACCCTTGGAACAGGAGGGAAAGATACGCAGTATTTT. Translating gives CASSPQTLGTGGKDTQYF.

This rearrangement joins TRBV6-1 to TRBJ1-2, with D perhaps matching TRBD1 (5 bases). Trimming removed 8 bases at V and 7 bases at J, with 20 bases between. The CDR3 length is 14 residues. Germline CDR1 and CDR2: MNHNS and SASEGT. DNA of the CDR3: TGTGCCAGCGAAAATTCAAACAGGCTCTTTGGCTACACCTTC. This translates into CASENSNRLFGYTF.

There are many counts of this clonotype. The chain has TRBV12-5 and TRBJ2-7; TRBD1 agrees at 7 bases. V shed 6 bases and J 1 base; nucleotides not matched to a gene: 15. The CDR3 covers 17 residues. Germline CDR1 LGHNT, CDR2 FRNRAP. CDR3 in DNA: TGTGCTAGTGGGTCGGCGATAGGGACAGAGGGGTCCTACGAGCAGTACTTC. Its translation: CASGSAIGTEGSYEQYF.